These 15 T cell receptor beta chains originate from one sample sequenced in a study of cytomegalovirus exposure and HLA in healthy donors. The PCR contained 60 Vbeta and 13 Jbeta primers. TCRdb's copy holds only in-frame clones and misses some; the assay was immunoSEQ multiplex PCR. This sample's clone table lists about 77,000 clones. Source material: PBMCs. The receptors here all came from a man aged 50-59 years in good health and CMV-seropositive.

The J gene is TRBJ1-2, the V gene TRBV7-2; TRBD1 matches 8 bases. Germline assignment: CDR1 SGHTA and CDR2 FQGNSA. This CDR3 region has 16 residues. Trimming at V came to 4 bases and at J to 4 bases, leaving 11 bases not matched to a gene. Here the CDR3 reads CASSYAPGTGSYGYTF. Here the CDR3 DNA reads TGTGCCAGCAGCTACGCACCTGGGACAGGCAGCTATGGCTACACCTTC.

The V call is TRBV2, the J call TRBJ1-2; 10 nucleotides align to TRBD1. Germline values: CDR1 SNHLY, CDR2 FYNNEI. The CDR3 runs 14 residues. V lost 6 bases and J lost 7; bases outside the gene matches: 8. This CDR3 reads CASSLGQGGIGYTF. The CDR3 bases are TGTGCCAGCAGCCTCGGACAGGGGGGTATTGGCTACACCTTC.

This rearrangement joins TRBV5-1 to TRBJ2-4, with 7 bases that match TRBD1. The length of the CDR3 is 12 residues. V was pared by 6 bases and J by 6 bases, with 3 bases of the junction left unmatched. Germline CDR1 and CDR2: SGHRS and YFSETQ. The CDR3 is CASKGALNIQYF. For the CDR3, the DNA is TGCGCCAGCAAGGGGGCCCTAAACATTCAGTACTTC.

This chain connects TRBV5-1 to TRBJ1-6, with a weak D call TRBD1 (6 bases). The V and J ends lost 0 bases and 6 bases respectively, with 7 bases between them. The CDR3 has 14 amino acids. The germline V gene encodes CDR1 SGHRS and CDR2 YFSETQ. In nucleotides, the CDR3 is TGCGCCAGCAGCTTGGAAGGGGGTAATTCACCCCTCCACTTT. Amino acid sequence: CASSLEGGNSPLHF. Variable domain in full (rest from reference TRBV5-1 and TRBJ1-6): KAGVTQTPRYLIKTRGQQVTLSCSPISGHRSVSWYQQTPGQGLQFLFEYFSETQRNKGNFPGRFSGRQFSNSRSEMNVSTLELGDSALYLCASSLEGGNSPLHFGNGTRLTVT.

The CDR3 reads CASTGVNEQFF. CDR3 nucleotide sequence: TGTGCCAGCACAGGGGTAAATGAGCAGTTCTTC. The chain has TRBV6-1 and TRBJ2-1; a possible D gene is TRBD1 (6 bases). Germline assignment: CDR1 MNHNS and CDR2 SASEGT. The CDR3 extends over 11 amino acids. The V end was cut by 7 bases, the J end by 7 bases, with 8 bases between.

The chain recombines TRBV7-9 with TRBJ1-1; 8 bases line up with TRBD1. The CDR3 extends over 16 amino acids. Losses at the gene ends were 6 bases for V and 3 bases for J; bases not matched to a gene: 12. Per germline, CDR1 SEHNR and CDR2 FQNEAQ (reference sequence). CDR3: CASSLGITQGDTEAFF. CDR3 DNA: TGTGCCAGCAGTTTGGGGATTACACAGGGGGACACTGAAGCTTTCTTT.

V usage is TRBV4-1 and J usage is TRBJ2-5, with TRBD2 as a possible D gene (5 bases). From germline, CDR1 is MGHRA and CDR2 YSYEKL. V lost 0 bases and J 5 bases, leaving 13 bases between the germline ends. This CDR3 comprises 15 residues. The CDR3 loop is CASSQDVEGDETQYF. In DNA form, the CDR3 reads TGCGCCAGCAGCCAAGATGTCGAGGGAGATGAGACCCAGTACTTC.

The chain joins TRBV5-1 to TRBJ1-4, with a weak D call TRBD1 (5 bases). Germline V lookup: CDR1 SGHRS, CDR2 YFSETQ. V was pared by 3 bases and J by 0 bases, with 12 bases between. The CDR3 runs 16 residues. CDR3 nucleotide sequence: TGCGCCAGCAGCTCTCAGGGTCGGGCAACTAATGAAAAACTGTTTTTT. Protein product: CASSSQGRATNEKLFF.

This rearrangement joins TRBV27 to TRBJ2-7; TRBD2 is a possible D gene (6 bases). The germline gives CDR1 MNHEY, CDR2 SMNVEV (reference sequence). V was shortened by 6 bases and J by 3 bases, with 15 bases between the two germline ends. The CDR3 is 14 amino acids. CDR3 DNA: TGTGCCAGCAGACGGGGTAGGGAGGTCTACGAGCAGTACTTC. This gives the protein CASRRGREVYEQYF.

CDR3: CASSVGVGELFF. The CDR3 DNA follows: TGTGCCAGCAGCGTAGGCGTCGGGGAGCTGTTTTTT. V gene TRBV9 combines with J gene TRBJ2-2; D is unresolved. The germline gives CDR1 SGDLS, CDR2 YYNGEE. With 0 bases removed from V and 7 bases from J, the gap between germline ends came to 4 bases. The CDR3 sequence is 12 residues long.

The CDR3 loop reads CASRGQGSQPQHF. The CDR3 DNA reads TGTGCCAGCAGGGGACAGGGAAGCCAGCCCCAGCATTTT. The rearrangement joins TRBV2 to TRBJ1-5, with 9 bases identical to TRBD1. The CDR3 length is 13 residues. Trimming cost V 6 bases and J 7 bases; bases outside gene matches: 4. CDR1 and CDR2 from the germline V gene are SNHLY and FYNNEI.

The chain employs TRBV18 and TRBJ2-1, with D perhaps matching TRBD1 (6 bases). Germline CDR1 and CDR2: KGHSH and LQKENI. V shed 2 bases and J shed 8 bases, with 13 bases lying between them. The CDR3 sequence is 14 residues long. The CDR3 DNA sequence: TGTGCCAGCTCACCAAGCAGGGGCCAGGATGAGCAGTTCTTC. Protein sequence: CASSPSRGQDEQFF.

V usage is TRBV6-1 and J usage is TRBJ1-4; 9 bases line up with TRBD1. After removal of 10 bases from V and 5 bases from J, the junction contained 11 bases not matched to a gene. There are 15 residues in the CDR3. Per the germline V gene, CDR1 is MNHNS and CDR2 is SASEGT. The CDR3 protein is CAKFILGTGNEKLFF. The CDR3 nucleotides are TGTGCCAAATTTATTCTCGGGACAGGGAATGAAAAACTGTTTTTT.

J is TRBJ1-1 and V is TRBV30; possible D gene TRBD1, 6 bases. The CDR3 length is 11 residues. CDR1 and CDR2 from the germline V gene are GTSNPN and SVGIG (reference sequence). V lost 4 bases to trimming and J lost 6 bases, with 9 bases between them. The CDR3: CAWMGASEAFF. The CDR3 DNA follows: TGTGCCTGGATGGGGGCCTCTGAAGCTTTCTTT.

The V and J genes are TRBV5-6 and TRBJ2-6; tentative D call: TRBD1 (6 bases). The CDR3 extends over 17 amino acids. The germline V gene has CDR1 SGHDT and CDR2 YYEEEE. The V end was cut by 5 bases, the J end by 0 bases, with 15 bases between. CDR3 sequence: CASRWTDGSSGANVLTF. As DNA, the CDR3 is TGTGCCAGCAGGTGGACAGACGGTAGCTCTGGGGCCAACGTCCTGACTTTC.